Each of the 3 T cell receptor beta chains below was sequenced from the same sample in a study of blood T cell repertoires in COVID-19. TCRdb's table, derived via immunoSEQ multiplex PCR, lists solely in-frame clones and lacks some. The sample lists some 130,000 clones, 70% to 85% seen once, with around 9.9% in the top ten. The specimen was peripheral blood. These receptors all come from a man in his fifties or sixties who had recovered from COVID-19.

The chain links TRBV6-2 or TRBV6-3 to TRBJ2-2, with 9 bases identical to TRBD1. The CDR3 covers 15 residues. The V gene's germline CDR1 is MNHEY and CDR2 SVGEGT. V trimming: 4 bases; J trimming: 1 base; junction bases outside the gene matches: 1. The CDR3 coding sequence is TGTGCCAGCAGTTCGGGACAGGGGAACACCGGGGAGCTGTTTTTT. Translation: CASSSGQGNTGELFF.

The rearrangement links TRBV28 to TRBJ1-4; TRBD1 matches 7 bases. Germline CDR1 reads MDHEN; CDR2 reads SYDVKM. The CDR3 consists of 14 residues. Trimming removed 5 bases from V and 8 bases from J; junction bases left unmatched: 8. The CDR3, as DNA: TGTGCCAGCAGTCTGTCGACAGGGCACGAAAAACTGTTTTTT. Its protein is CASSLSTGHEKLFF.

The chain employs TRBV28 and TRBJ2-2; 7 bases are a match to TRBD2. Germline V lookup: CDR1 MDHEN, CDR2 SYDVKM. The CDR3 spans 17 residues. Unmatched junction bases numbered 9, after V lost 4 bases and J lost 1 base. CDR3 DNA: TGTGCCAGCAGTTCCCCTGGACTAGTCGGGAACACCGGGGAGCTGTTTTTT. Translation gives CASSSPGLVGNTGELFF.